This TCR beta chain came from a study of blood T cell repertoires in COVID-19. In the study overall: From the United States, Italy and Spain came samples of acute and convalescent COVID-19. PBMCs, B-cell-depleted T cells, or T cells provided the cDNA or gDNA that made up the material.

Methods used by the authors: Amplification of reference gene primers was used by the study to estimate nucleated cell counts. Sequenced by immunoSEQ multiplex PCR; TCRdb stores in-frame clones only, minus some. V, J and clone size were drawn from that table, and D and trimming were deduced from the DNA. This sample has about 68,000 clones; roughly four fifths occur once, and the top ten carry less than 45%. Trimming shortened V by 1 base and J by 2 bases, and 9 bases separated the two germline ends. Germline-derived CDR1 and CDR2 are SGDLS and YYNGEE. The CDR3 is 14 residues long. V usage is TRBV9 and J usage is TRBJ1-1, with unresolved D. Material for sequencing was peripheral blood. The TCR originated in a man aged 80 or over with acute or convalescent COVID-19. The DNA for the CDR3 is TGTGCCAGCAGCGTACGACCGGGAAACACTGAAGCTTTCTTT. Amino acids: CASSVRPGNTEAFF.